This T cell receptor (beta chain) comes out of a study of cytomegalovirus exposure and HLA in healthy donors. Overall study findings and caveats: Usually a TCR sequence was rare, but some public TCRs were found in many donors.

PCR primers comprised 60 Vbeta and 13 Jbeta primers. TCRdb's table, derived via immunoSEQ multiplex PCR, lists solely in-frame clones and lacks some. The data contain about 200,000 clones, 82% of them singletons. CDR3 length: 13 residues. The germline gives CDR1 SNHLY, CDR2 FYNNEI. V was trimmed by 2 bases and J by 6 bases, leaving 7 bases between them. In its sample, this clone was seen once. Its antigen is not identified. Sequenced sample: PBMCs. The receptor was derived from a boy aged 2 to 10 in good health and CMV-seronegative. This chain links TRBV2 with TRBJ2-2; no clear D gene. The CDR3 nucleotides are TGTGCCAGCAGTGAAACCCCGGCCGGGGAGCTGTTTTTT. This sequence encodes CASSETPAGELFF.